This record looks at one TCR beta chain sequence and its context. The antigen is unknown. Arm-PCR of CDR3 regions and iRepertoire HTBI primers were used to build TCR beta libraries. From the multiplex PCR reads, TCRdb called clonotypes with MiXCR, one entry per CDR3 protein. This sample carries 550,000 to 600,000 distinct CDR3 sequences, about 15% of them seen once, and the ten largest clones take more than 10%. The data were taken from a study of regulatory T cells in long-lasting Graves disease. Time point noted: newly diagnosed GD, antithyroid drugs for less than 3 months. PBMC-extracted RNA yielded the TCR library. A peripheral blood sample, 8 to 10 milliliters in volume, was drawn into EDTA tubes. The study's findings and limits: New patients shared approximately 970 public clonotypes, and persistent patients shared more, with about 2,700.

The CDR3 runs to 15 residues. Germline trimming cut 4 bases from V and 6 bases from J; bases unmatched to any gene: 5. Looked up from germline, CDR1 is SGDLS and CDR2 is YYNGEE. This sample was shared with a second study, whose subject was T cells in Graves' hyperthyroidism and ophthalmopathy. That work states: Blood also held most thyroid clonotypes expanded beyond 0.001.

This TCR was sampled from a man aged 18 to 35 with Graves disease. Source: peripheral blood mononuclear cells (PBMCs), taken at new diagnosis, from a patient treated with antithyroid drugs. This chain connects TRBV9 to TRBJ2-2, with 11 bases aligning to TRBD1. CDR3 DNA sequence: TGTGCCAGCAGCCTCGGACAGGGGGCGCCCGGGGAGCTGTTTTTT. Translation gives CASSLGQGAPGELFF.